This T cell receptor beta chain emerged from a study of T cells in Graves' hyperthyroidism and ophthalmopathy. At the level of the study: Peripheral blood was secured at the point of initial diagnosis, before any treatment. Study-level results: Ophthalmopathy got predicted by the model a median approximately 6.3 months before its onset. Most clonotypes that expanded in the thyroid above 0.001 also showed up in blood.

The source material, RNA transcripts, was used to amplify TCR beta CDR3 regions. HTBI primers drove first-round RT-PCR of the TCR CDR3. MiXCR, run by TCRdb on the multiplex PCR reads, gives a single entry per CDR3 protein. The sample includes approximately 330,000 distinct CDR3 sequences, approximately 13% of them seen just once. Clinicians diagnosed patients from clinical symptoms, serum thyroxine and TRAb, thyroid ultrasound and orbital computed tomography. The CDR3 covers 14 residues. CDR1 and CDR2 (germline): SNHLY, FYNNEI. The ends were cut back, 3 bases at V and 2 bases at J, with 10 bases in the middle. The sample holds many counts of this clonotype. Its antigen is unknown.

The J gene is TRBJ1-1, the V gene TRBV2; no reliable D call. The sequence derives from a woman in her 40s with Graves' ophthalmopathy. The sequenced sample was blood. DNA of the CDR3: TGTGCCAGCAGTGACGACAACATTAACACTGAAGCTTTCTTT. Translation: CASSDDNINTEAFF. The variable domain in full, completed from reference TRBV2 and TRBJ1-1, reads EPEVTQTPSHQVTQMGQEVILRCVPISNHLYFYWYRQILGQKVEFLVSFYNNEISEKSEIFDDQFSVERPDGSNFTLKIRSTKLEDSAMYFCASSDDNINTEAFFGQGTRLTVV.